This TCR beta chain comes out of a study of T cells in Graves' hyperthyroidism and ophthalmopathy. Study-level points and caveats: A model of 13 V-J features distinguished ophthalmopathy from stable hyperthyroidism.

The CDR3 regions of TCR beta were amplified from RNA transcripts. Carried out on the TCR CDR3, a first-round RT-PCR used the HTBI primer set. TCRdb used MiXCR to reprocess the multiplex PCR reads, holding one entry per CDR3 protein. The sample includes hundreds of thousands of distinct CDR3 sequences, 15% to 20% of them seen just once. V lost 4 bases and J lost 6, with 16 bases in between. The germline V gene has CDR1 LGHNA and CDR2 YNFKEQ. This CDR3 has 15 amino acids. This clonotype was recorded at least ten times. What it binds is unknown. Patients with uncontrolled infections, other autoimmune diseases, pregnancy or lactation were excluded. Diagnostic assessment was based on clinical symptoms, serum thyroxine and TRAb, thyroid ultrasound and orbital computed tomography.

Sequenced material: blood. The chain combines TRBV4-2 with TRBJ1-5, with D perhaps TRBD1 (6 bases). This receptor was taken from a woman younger than 35 with Graves' ophthalmopathy. The CDR3, as DNA: TGTGCCAGCAGCCCAACGGGGGCAGGGGCTCAGCCCCAGCATTTT. Its protein product is CASSPTGAGAQPQHF.